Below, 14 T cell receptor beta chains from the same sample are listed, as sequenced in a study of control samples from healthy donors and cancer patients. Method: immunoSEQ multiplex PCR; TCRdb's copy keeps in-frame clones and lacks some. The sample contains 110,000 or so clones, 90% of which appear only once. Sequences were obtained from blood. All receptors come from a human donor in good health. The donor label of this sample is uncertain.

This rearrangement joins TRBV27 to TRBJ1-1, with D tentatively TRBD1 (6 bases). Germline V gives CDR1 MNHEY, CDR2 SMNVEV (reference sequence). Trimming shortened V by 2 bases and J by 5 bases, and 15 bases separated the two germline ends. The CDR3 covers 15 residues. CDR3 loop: CASSLGPGRGTEAFF. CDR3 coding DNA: TGTGCCAGCAGTTTAGGACCGGGCAGGGGAACTGAAGCTTTCTTT.

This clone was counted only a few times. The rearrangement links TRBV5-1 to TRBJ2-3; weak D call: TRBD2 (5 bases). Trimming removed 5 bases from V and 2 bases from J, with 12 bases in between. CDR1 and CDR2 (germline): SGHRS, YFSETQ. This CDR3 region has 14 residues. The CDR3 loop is CASREGVTTDTQYF. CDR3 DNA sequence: TGCGCCAGCAGAGAGGGTGTGACCACAGATACGCAGTATTTT.

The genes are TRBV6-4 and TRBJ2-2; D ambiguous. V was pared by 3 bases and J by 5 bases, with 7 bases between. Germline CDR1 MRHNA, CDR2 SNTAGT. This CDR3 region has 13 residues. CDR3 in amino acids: CASSDTRTGELFF. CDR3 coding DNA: TGTGCCAGCAGTGATACACGGACCGGGGAGCTGTTTTTT.

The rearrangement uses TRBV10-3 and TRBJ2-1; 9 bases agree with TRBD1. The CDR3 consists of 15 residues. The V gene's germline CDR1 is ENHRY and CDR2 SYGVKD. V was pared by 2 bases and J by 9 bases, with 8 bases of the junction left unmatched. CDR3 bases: TGTGCCATCAGTGAGCCGGGACAGGGTGTCACTGAGCAGTTCTTC. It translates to CAISEPGQGVTEQFF.

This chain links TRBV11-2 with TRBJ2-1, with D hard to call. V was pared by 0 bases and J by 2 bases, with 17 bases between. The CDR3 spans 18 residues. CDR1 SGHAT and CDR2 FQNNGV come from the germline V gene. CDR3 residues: CASSLEGRLTSTYNEQFF. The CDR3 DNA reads TGTGCCAGCAGCTTAGAGGGAAGACTGACGTCTACCTACAATGAGCAGTTCTTC.

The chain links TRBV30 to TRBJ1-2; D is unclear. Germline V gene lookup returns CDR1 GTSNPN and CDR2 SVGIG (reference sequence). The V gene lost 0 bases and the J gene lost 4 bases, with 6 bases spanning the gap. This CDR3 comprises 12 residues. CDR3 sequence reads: CAWSVLGYGYTF. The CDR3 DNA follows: TGTGCCTGGAGTGTACTGGGCTATGGCTACACCTTC.

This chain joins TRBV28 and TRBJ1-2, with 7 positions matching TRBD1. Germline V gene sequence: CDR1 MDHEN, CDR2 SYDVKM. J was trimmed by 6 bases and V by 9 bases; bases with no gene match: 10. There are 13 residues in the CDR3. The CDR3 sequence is CASAGTANHGYTF. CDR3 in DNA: TGTGCCAGTGCCGGGACAGCAAACCATGGCTACACCTTC.

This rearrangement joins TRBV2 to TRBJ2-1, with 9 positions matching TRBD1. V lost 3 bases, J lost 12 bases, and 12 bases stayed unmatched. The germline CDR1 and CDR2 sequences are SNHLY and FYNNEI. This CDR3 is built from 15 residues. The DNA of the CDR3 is TGTGCCAGCAGTGACGACAGGGGGAGCATCTCTCCGCAGTTCTTC. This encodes CASSDDRGSISPQFF.

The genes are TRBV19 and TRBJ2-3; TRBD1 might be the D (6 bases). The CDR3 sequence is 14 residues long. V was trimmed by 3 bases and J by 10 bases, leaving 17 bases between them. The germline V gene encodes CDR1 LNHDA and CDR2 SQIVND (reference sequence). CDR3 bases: TGTGCCAGTAGTATCTCCCCCGGGACATCCGCGCAGTATTTT. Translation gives CASSISPGTSAQYF.

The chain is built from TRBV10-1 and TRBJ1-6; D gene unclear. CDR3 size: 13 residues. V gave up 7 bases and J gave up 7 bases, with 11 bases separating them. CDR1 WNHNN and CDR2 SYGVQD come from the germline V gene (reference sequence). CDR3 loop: CASKTWRNSPLHF. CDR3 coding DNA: TGCGCCAGCAAAACTTGGAGGAATTCACCCCTCCACTTT.

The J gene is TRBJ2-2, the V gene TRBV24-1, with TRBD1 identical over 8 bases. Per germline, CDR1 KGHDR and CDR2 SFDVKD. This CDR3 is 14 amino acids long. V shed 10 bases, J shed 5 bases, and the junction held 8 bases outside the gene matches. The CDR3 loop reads CATDHTGGTGELFF. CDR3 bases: TGTGCCACGGATCATACAGGGGGTACCGGGGAGCTGTTTTTT.

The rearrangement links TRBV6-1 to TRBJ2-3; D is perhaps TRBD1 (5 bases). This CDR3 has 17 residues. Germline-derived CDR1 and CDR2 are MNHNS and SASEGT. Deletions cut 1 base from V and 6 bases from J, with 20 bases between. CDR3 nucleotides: TGTGCCAGCAGTGAAGTCAAAGGGGTTCGGCCCACGGATACGCAGTATTTT. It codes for CASSEVKGVRPTDTQYF.

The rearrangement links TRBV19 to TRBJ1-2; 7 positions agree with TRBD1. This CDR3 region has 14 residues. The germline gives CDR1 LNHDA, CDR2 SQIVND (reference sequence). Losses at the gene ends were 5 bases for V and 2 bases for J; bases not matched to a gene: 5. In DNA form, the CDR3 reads TGTGCCAGTAGTCTCCTGACAGGGAACTATGGCTACACCTTC. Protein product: CASSLLTGNYGYTF.

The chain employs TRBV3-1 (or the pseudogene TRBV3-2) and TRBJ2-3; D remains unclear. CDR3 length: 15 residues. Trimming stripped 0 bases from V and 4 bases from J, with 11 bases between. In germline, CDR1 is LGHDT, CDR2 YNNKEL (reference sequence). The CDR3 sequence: CASSQDASRADTQYF. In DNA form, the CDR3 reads TGTGCCAGCAGCCAAGATGCCAGCCGGGCAGATACGCAGTATTTT.